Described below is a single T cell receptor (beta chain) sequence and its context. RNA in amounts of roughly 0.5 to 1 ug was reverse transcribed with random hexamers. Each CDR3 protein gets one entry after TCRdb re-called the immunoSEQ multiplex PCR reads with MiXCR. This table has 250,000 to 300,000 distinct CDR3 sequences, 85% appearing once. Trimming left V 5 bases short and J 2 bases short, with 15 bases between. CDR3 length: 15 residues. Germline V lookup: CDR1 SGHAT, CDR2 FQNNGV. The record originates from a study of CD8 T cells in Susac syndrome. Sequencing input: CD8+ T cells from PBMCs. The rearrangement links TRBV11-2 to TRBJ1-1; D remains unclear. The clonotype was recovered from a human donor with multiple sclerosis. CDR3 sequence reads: CASSPMVGANTEAFF. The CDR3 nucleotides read TGTGCCAGCAGCCCAATGGTGGGCGCAAACACTGAAGCTTTCTTT.